The clone carrying this TCR beta chain was picked up a small number of times. The V end lost 4 bases, the J end lost 2 bases, and 15 bases lay between the germline ends. The CDR3 is 15 residues long. The V gene's germline CDR1 is SEHNR and CDR2 FQNEAQ (reference sequence). In the study's own analysis: Reference gene primer amplification gave nucleated cell count estimates. TCRdb's table, derived via immunoSEQ multiplex PCR, lists solely in-frame clones and lacks some. V and J calls and clone size follow that table, whereas D and trimming were derived from the DNA. The data hold about 180,000 clones, with more than 70% observed a single time. The data were taken from a study of blood T cell repertoires in COVID-19. The overall study: Whether acute or convalescent, the COVID-19 samples came from the United States, Italy and Spain. From T cells, B-cell-depleted T cells, or PBMCs came the material, which was cDNA or gDNA.

This sequence originates from a man between 18 and 29 years old with active or convalescent COVID-19. Material for sequencing was peripheral blood. This chain uses TRBV7-9 with TRBJ2-7, with D perhaps TRBD1 (6 bases). The CDR3: CASSYLGTSTYEQYF. Written as DNA, the CDR3 is TGTGCCAGCAGCTACCTCGGGACATCTACCTACGAGCAGTACTTC.